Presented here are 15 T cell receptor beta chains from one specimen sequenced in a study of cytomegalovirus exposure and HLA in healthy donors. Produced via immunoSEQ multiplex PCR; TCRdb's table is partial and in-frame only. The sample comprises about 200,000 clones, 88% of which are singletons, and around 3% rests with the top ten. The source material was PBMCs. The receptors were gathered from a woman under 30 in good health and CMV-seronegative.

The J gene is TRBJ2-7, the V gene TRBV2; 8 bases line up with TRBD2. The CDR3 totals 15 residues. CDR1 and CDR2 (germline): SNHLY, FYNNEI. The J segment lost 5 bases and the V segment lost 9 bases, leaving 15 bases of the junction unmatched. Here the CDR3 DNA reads TGTGCCAGTAGTACTCGGACTAGCCTAACCCACGAGCAGTACTTC. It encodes CASSTRTSLTHEQYF.

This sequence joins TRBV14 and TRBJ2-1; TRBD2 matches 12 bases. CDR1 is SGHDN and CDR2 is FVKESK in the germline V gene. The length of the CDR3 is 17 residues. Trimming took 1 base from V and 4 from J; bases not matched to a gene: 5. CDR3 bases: TGTGCCAGCAGCCAAGGACTAGCGGGAGTATTTTACAATGAGCAGTTCTTC. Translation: CASSQGLAGVFYNEQFF.

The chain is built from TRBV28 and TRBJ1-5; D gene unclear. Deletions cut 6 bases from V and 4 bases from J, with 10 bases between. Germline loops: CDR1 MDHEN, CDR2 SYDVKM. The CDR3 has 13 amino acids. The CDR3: CASSPTANQPQHF. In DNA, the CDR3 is TGTGCCAGCAGCCCTACAGCTAATCAGCCCCAGCATTTT. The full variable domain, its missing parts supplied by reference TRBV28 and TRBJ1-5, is DVKVTQSSRYLVKRTGEKVFLECVQDMDHENMFWYRQDPGLGLRLIYFSYDVKMKEKGDIPEGYSVSREKKERFSLILESASTNQTSMYLCASSPTANQPQHFGDGTRLSIL.

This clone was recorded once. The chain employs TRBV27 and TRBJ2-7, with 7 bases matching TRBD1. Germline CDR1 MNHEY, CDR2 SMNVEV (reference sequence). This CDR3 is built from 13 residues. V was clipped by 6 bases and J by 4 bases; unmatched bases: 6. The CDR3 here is CASSPTGDYEQYF. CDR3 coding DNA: TGTGCCAGCAGCCCCACAGGGGATTACGAGCAGTACTTC.

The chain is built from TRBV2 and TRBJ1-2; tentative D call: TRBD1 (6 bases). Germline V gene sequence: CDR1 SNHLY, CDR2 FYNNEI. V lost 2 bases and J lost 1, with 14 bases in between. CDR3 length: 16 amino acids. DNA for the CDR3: TGTGCCAGCAGTGAACACGGGGGGCGGAATAACTATGGCTACACCTTC. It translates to CASSEHGGRNNYGYTF.

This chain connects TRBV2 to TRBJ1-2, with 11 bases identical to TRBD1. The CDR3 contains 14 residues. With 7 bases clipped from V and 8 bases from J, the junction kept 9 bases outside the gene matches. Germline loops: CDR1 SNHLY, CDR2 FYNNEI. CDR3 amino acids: CASIGQGALGGYTF. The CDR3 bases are TGTGCCAGCATTGGACAGGGGGCCTTGGGCGGCTACACCTTC.

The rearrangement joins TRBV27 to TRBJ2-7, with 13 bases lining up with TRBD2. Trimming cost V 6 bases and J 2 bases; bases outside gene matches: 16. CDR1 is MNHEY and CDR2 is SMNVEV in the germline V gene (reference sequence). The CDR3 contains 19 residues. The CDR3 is CASSSYSGTSGAIPYEQYF. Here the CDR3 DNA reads TGTGCCAGCAGCTCCTATTCCGGGACTAGCGGGGCCATTCCCTACGAGCAGTACTTC.

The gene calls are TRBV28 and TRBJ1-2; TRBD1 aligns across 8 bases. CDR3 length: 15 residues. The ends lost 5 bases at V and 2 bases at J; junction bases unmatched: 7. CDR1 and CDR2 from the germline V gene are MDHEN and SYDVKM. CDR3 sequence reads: CASSIQGGWNYGYTF. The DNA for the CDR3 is TGTGCCAGCAGTATACAGGGGGGTTGGAACTATGGCTACACCTTC.

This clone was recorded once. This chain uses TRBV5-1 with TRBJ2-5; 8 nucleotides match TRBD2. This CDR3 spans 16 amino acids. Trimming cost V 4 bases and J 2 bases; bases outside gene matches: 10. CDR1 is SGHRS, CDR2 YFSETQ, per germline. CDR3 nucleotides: TGCGCCAGCAGCCGATCTAAGACTAGCGTACAAGAGACCCAGTACTTC. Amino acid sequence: CASSRSKTSVQETQYF.

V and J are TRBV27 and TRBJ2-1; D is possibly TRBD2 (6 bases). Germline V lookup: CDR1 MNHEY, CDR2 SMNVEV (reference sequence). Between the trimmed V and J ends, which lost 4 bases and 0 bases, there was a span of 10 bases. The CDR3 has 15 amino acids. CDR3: CASSSSVSSYNEQFF. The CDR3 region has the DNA TGTGCCAGCAGTTCTAGCGTAAGCTCCTACAATGAGCAGTTCTTC.

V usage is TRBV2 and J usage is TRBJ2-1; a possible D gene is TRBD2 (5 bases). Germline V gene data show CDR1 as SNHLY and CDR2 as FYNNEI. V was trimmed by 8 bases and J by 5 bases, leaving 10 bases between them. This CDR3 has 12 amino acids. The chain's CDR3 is CASQQEDNEQFF. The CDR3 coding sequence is TGTGCCAGCCAGCAGGAGGACAATGAGCAGTTCTTC.

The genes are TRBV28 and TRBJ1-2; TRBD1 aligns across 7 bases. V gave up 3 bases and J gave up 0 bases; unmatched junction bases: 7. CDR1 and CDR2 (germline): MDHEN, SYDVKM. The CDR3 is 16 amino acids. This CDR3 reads CASSFPLGGANYGYTF. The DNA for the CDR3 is TGTGCCAGCAGTTTCCCCTTAGGGGGCGCTAACTATGGCTACACCTTC.

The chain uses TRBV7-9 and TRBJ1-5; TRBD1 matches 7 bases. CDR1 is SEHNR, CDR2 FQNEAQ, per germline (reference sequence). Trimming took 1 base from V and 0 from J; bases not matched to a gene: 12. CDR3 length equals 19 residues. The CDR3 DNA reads TGTGCCAGCAGCTTAGGAAGCAGGGACAGTAGGTATAGCAATCAGCCCCAGCATTTT. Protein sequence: CASSLGSRDSRYSNQPQHF. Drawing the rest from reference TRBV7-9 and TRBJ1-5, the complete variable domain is DTGVSQNPRHKITKRGQNVTFRCDPISEHNRLYWYRQTLGQGPEFLTYFQNEAQLEKSRLLSDRFSAERPKGSFSTLEIQRTEQGDSAMYLCASSLGSRDSRYSNQPQHFGDGTRLSIL.

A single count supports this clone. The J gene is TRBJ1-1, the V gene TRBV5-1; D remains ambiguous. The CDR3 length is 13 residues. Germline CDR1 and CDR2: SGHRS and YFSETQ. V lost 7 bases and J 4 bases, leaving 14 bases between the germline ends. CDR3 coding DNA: TGCGCCAGCGGAGTACATTCCGGCACTGAAGCTTTCTTT. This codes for CASGVHSGTEAFF.

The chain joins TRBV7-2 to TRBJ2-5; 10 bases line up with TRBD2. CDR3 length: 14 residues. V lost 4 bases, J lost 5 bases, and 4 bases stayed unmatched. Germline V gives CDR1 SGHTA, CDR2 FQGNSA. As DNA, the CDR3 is TGTGCCAGCAGCTCCCTAGCGGGAGAGGAGACCCAGTACTTC. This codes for CASSSLAGEETQYF. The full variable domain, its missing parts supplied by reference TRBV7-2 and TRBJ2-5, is GAGVSQSPSNKVTEKGKDVELRCDPISGHTALYWYRQSLGQGLEFLIYFQGNSAPDKSGLPSDRFSAERTGGSVSTLTIQRTQQEDSAVYLCASSSLAGEETQYFGPGTRLLVL.